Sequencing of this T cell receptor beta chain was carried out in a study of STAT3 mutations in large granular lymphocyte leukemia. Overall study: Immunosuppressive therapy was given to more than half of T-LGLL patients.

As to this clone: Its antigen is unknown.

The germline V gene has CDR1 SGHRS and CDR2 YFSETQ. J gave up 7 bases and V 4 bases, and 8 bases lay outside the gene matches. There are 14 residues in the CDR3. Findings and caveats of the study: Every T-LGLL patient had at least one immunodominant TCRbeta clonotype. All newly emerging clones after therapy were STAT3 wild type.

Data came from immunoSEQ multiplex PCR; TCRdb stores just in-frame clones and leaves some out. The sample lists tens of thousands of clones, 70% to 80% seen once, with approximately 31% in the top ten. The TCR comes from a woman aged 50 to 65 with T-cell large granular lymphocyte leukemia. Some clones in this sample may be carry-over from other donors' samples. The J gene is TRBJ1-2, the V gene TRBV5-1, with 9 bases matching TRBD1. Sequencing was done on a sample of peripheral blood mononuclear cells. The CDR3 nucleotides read TGCGCCAGCAGCATGACAGGGGGAGGTGGTGGCTACACCTTC. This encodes CASSMTGGGGGYTF.